Below, 18 T cell receptor beta chains from the same sample are listed, as sequenced in a study of beta chain features in type 1 diabetes. Whole-study findings and limits: Shorter TCRB CDR3s, moderately but significantly so, marked every one of the four CD4+ subsets in Type 1 diabetes patients.

The antigens these receptors bind are not known. All of the isolated RNA was reverse transcribed, so expressed TCRB transcripts were sequenced. Measured with immunoSEQ multiplex PCR; TCRdb has only the in-frame clones, and not every one. The repertoire includes hundreds of thousands of clones, more than 12% of them detected once, and approximately 0.043% sits in the top ten. What was sequenced was naive CD4+ T cells from blood. The receptor set was obtained from a man between 18 and 35 years old with type 1 diabetes.

In this sample, this clone turned up a few times. The chain combines TRBV14 with TRBJ2-7; 10 positions agree with TRBD2. The CDR3 totals 16 residues. Looked up from germline, CDR1 is SGHDN and CDR2 is FVKESK. The V segment lost 4 bases and the J segment 2 bases; nucleotides outside the gene matches: 8. Written as DNA, the CDR3 is TGTGCCAGCAGCCGACGGACTAGCGGATACGCCTACGAGCAGTACTTC. Its translation is CASSRRTSGYAYEQYF.

This rearrangement joins TRBV21-1 to TRBJ2-7; the table gives TRBD1 as D, unverified against the DNA. TRBV21-1 is termed a pseudogene. This CDR3 has 13 amino acids. DNA of the CDR3: TGTGCCAGCAGCGGAACAGCACCCTACGAGCAGTACTTC. Amino acids: CASSGTAPYEQYF.

The CDR3 reads CASSLVPGRTYEQYF. The CDR3 nucleotides read TGCGCCAGCAGCTTGGTGCCGGGACGGACCTACGAGCAGTACTTC. The chain is built from TRBV5-1 and TRBJ2-7, with D possibly being TRBD1 or TRBD2 (5 bases each). V gave up 0 bases and J gave up 2 bases, with 12 bases separating them. The CDR3 length is 15 residues. In germline, CDR1 is SGHRS, CDR2 YFSETQ.

The V gene is TRBV11-2, the J gene TRBJ2-1; unclear D gene. V lost 5 bases and J lost 6, with 17 bases in between. The germline V gene has CDR1 SGHAT and CDR2 FQNNGV. The CDR3 totals 15 residues. The CDR3 DNA follows: TGTGCCAGCAGCCACCGGGCCTTCAGCCGCAATGAGCAGTTCTTC. Amino acid sequence: CASSHRAFSRNEQFF. Variable domain in full (rest from reference TRBV11-2 and TRBJ2-1): EAGVAQSPRYKIIEKRQSVAFWCNPISGHATLYWYQQILGQGPKLLIQFQNNGVVDDSQLPKDRFSAERLKGVDSTLKIQPAKLEDSAVYLCASSHRAFSRNEQFFGPGTRLTVL.

Regarding this clone: Other DNA sequences from this sample encode an identical CDR3 as well. The chain links TRBV9 to TRBJ2-3, with 11 bases lining up with TRBD2. Unmatched junction bases numbered 2, after V lost 2 bases and J lost 6 bases. Germline V gene lookup returns CDR1 SGDLS and CDR2 YYNGEE. The CDR3 extends over 14 amino acids. This CDR3 is CASSVSGGADTQYF. The CDR3 DNA follows: TGTGCCAGCAGCGTTAGCGGGGGGGCCGATACGCAGTATTTT.

This clone turned up a few times. The J gene is TRBJ1-1, the V gene TRBV6-1; possibly TRBD1 for D (5 bases). V was clipped by 6 bases and J by 4 bases, with 12 bases between them. The CDR3 consists of 13 residues. Germline lookup yields CDR1 MNHNS and CDR2 SASEGT. The CDR3 nucleotides are TGTGCCAGCAGGAGGACACAACTCACTGAAGCTTTCTTT. This translates into CASRRTQLTEAFF.

This clone was counted between two and nine times. This chain joins TRBV4-3 and TRBJ1-2; D is unresolved. V lost 4 bases, J lost 4 bases, and 13 bases lay in between. The CDR3 extends over 14 amino acids. Germline values: CDR1 LGHNA, CDR2 YSLEER. CDR3 amino acids: CASSPYRAPYGYTF. The CDR3 DNA is TGCGCCAGCAGCCCTTACAGAGCTCCCTATGGCTACACCTTC.

This clone was counted a few times. The chain couples TRBV30 to TRBJ1-1, with D possibly TRBD1 on 5 matching bases. The CDR3 is 13 residues long. Trimming took off 7 bases at V and 5 bases at J, with 17 bases between the two ends. The germline CDR1 and CDR2 sequences are GTSNPN and SVGIG (reference sequence). The CDR3 DNA follows: TGTGCCTTCAGTAGACAGCCGAGGACTGAAGCTTTCTTT. Its protein product is CAFSRQPRTEAFF.

In this sample, this clone turned up a few times. This chain links TRBV7-9 with TRBJ1-1; TRBD1 is a possible D gene (6 bases). V lost 10 bases, J lost 3 bases, and 15 bases lay in between. Germline CDR1 SEHNR, CDR2 FQNEAQ (reference sequence). The CDR3 is 13 residues long. CDR3 in amino acids: CAMSGGRDTEAFF. CDR3 nucleotides: TGTGCCATGAGCGGGGGGCGAGACACTGAAGCTTTCTTT.

This rearrangement joins TRBV6-5 to TRBJ2-4; TRBD1 matches 10 bases. The V gene end was trimmed by 8 bases and the J gene end by 8 bases; junction bases not matched to a gene: 6. Germline CDR1 and CDR2: MNHEY and SVGAGI. The CDR3 runs 13 residues. The CDR3 spells CASGRDRGYIQYF. CDR3 nucleotide sequence: TGTGCCAGCGGTAGGGACAGGGGTTACATTCAGTACTTC.

V is TRBV15 and J is TRBJ2-1; 7 nucleotides match TRBD2. The J segment lost 2 bases and the V segment lost 0 bases, leaving 7 bases of the junction unmatched. The CDR3 runs 17 residues. CDR1 and CDR2 from the germline V gene are LNHNV and YYDKDF (reference sequence). The CDR3 DNA follows: TGTGCCACCAGCAGAGAGGCGGCGGGGGTTGCCTACAATGAGCAGTTCTTC. Translation gives CATSREAAGVAYNEQFF.

J is TRBJ1-1 and V is TRBV5-4; D might be TRBD1 (5 bases). Germline assignment: CDR1 SGHNT and CDR2 YYREEE (reference sequence). CDR3 length: 18 residues. Trimming removed 5 bases from V and 2 bases from J, with 25 bases in between. The CDR3 bases are TGTGCCAGCAGTCCTAGCTTAGTTCTGCAGGGAAAAAACACTGAAGCTTTCTTT. This encodes CASSPSLVLQGKNTEAFF.

This clone was seen more than once but under ten times. The same CDR3 arises from other DNA sequences in this sample as well. This chain uses TRBV9 with TRBJ2-1, with TRBD2 identical over 10 bases. The CDR3 has 15 residues. Germline V CDR1 and CDR2: SGDLS, YYNGEE. Losses at the gene ends were 0 bases for V and 4 bases for J; bases not matched to a gene: 1. The CDR3 spells CASSVELAGYNEQFF. CDR3 DNA sequence: TGTGCCAGCAGCGTAGAACTAGCGGGATACAATGAGCAGTTCTTC.

This chain links TRBV11-2 with TRBJ2-6, with D unresolved. CDR3 length: 14 residues. Germline V gene sequence: CDR1 SGHAT, CDR2 FQNNGV. Trimming took off 3 bases at V and 10 bases at J, with 13 bases between the two ends. The CDR3 nucleotides read TGTGCCAGCAGCTTGTACGGTTCCCAGAACGTCCTGACTTTC. This encodes CASSLYGSQNVLTF. Full variable domain (outside the CDR3, taken from reference TRBV11-2 and TRBJ2-6): EAGVAQSPRYKIIEKRQSVAFWCNPISGHATLYWYQQILGQGPKLLIQFQNNGVVDDSQLPKDRFSAERLKGVDSTLKIQPAKLEDSAVYLCASSLYGSQNVLTFGAGSRLTVL.

This chain connects TRBV19 to TRBJ2-3; TRBD1 matches at 8 bases. V gave up 5 bases and J gave up 4 bases; unmatched junction bases: 2. This CDR3 spans 13 amino acids. The germline V gene encodes CDR1 LNHDA and CDR2 SQIVND (reference sequence). The DNA for the CDR3 is TGTGCCAGTAGTCAGACAGGGGCAGATACGCAGTATTTT. It codes for CASSQTGADTQYF. The full variable domain, completed using reference TRBV19 and TRBJ2-3, is DGGITQSPKYLFRKEGQNVTLSCEQNLNHDAMYWYRQDPGQGLRLIYYSQIVNDFQKGDIAEGYSVSREKKESFPLTVTSAQKNPTAFYLCASSQTGADTQYFGPGTRLTVL.

This clone has just a few counts. The chain links TRBV4-1 to TRBJ1-5; 9 bases match TRBD1. The CDR3 length is 15 residues. J lost 7 bases, V lost 4 bases, and 8 bases had no gene match. From germline, CDR1 is MGHRA and CDR2 YSYEKL. Written as DNA, the CDR3 is TGCGCCAGCAGCCTATTGGACAGGGGTTTACAGCCCCAGCATTTT. It is translated as CASSLLDRGLQPQHF.

The genes are TRBV2 and TRBJ2-7; D gene unclear. Germline V gene data show CDR1 as SNHLY and CDR2 as FYNNEI. V was trimmed by 3 bases and J by 4 bases, leaving 10 bases between them. The CDR3 covers 13 residues. In DNA, the CDR3 is TGTGCCAGCAGTGATGGCAGAAGGTACGAGCAGTACTTC. The encoded protein is CASSDGRRYEQYF.

Details on this clone: Other DNA sequences in the same sample also yield this CDR3. The chain couples TRBV6-5 to TRBJ1-5; the match to TRBD1 covers 10 bases. From germline, CDR1 is MNHEY and CDR2 SVGAGI. V was pared by 6 bases and J by 4 bases, with 3 bases of the junction left unmatched. This CDR3 is built from 14 residues. CDR3 loop: CASSPGQGNQPQHF. Written as DNA, the CDR3 is TGTGCCAGCAGCCCGGGACAGGGGAATCAGCCCCAGCATTTT.